Below are 26 T cell receptor beta chains sequenced from a single sample in a study of identifying expanded T cells in peripheral blood. Data came from immunoSEQ multiplex PCR; TCRdb stores just in-frame clones and leaves some out. Of under 150,000 clones listed, 75% to 90% are singletons. Sequenced material: blood. Every receptor here comes from a person aged 18-70 years in good health.

The chain couples TRBV9 to TRBJ1-1; no definite D call. Germline lookup yields CDR1 SGDLS and CDR2 YYNGEE. The V end was cut by 0 bases, the J end by 0 bases, with 6 bases between. The CDR3 spans 14 residues. CDR3 region: CASSVEAVNTEAFF. CDR3 nucleotide sequence: TGTGCCAGCAGCGTAGAGGCAGTGAACACTGAAGCTTTCTTT.

This chain uses TRBV10-3 with TRBJ2-2, with 8 positions matching TRBD2. Germline-derived CDR1 and CDR2 are ENHRY and SYGVKD. With V trimmed by 8 bases and J by 4 bases, 9 bases remained unmatched. The CDR3 is made up of 15 amino acids. The CDR3 DNA sequence: TGTGCCATCGGTACGGGAGGGCCCGGCACCGGGGAGCTGTTTTTT. It is translated as CAIGTGGPGTGELFF.

This clone was seen more than once but under ten times. The chain uses TRBV6-1 and TRBJ2-2; unclear D gene. V gave up 4 bases and J gave up 4 bases, with 16 bases separating them. Germline CDR1 and CDR2: MNHNS and SASEGT. The CDR3 has 16 residues. CDR3 region: CASSGAPPTPTGELFF. In DNA form, the CDR3 reads TGTGCCAGCAGTGGGGCCCCGCCTACACCCACCGGGGAGCTGTTTTTT.

The chain employs TRBV9 and TRBJ2-1; D ambiguous. The CDR3 sequence is 15 residues long. V dropped 0 bases and J dropped 2 bases, with 9 bases sitting between them. The germline CDR1 and CDR2 sequences are SGDLS and YYNGEE. CDR3 coding DNA: TGTGCCAGCAGCGTAGGGCTCGAGACCTACAATGAGCAGTTCTTC. Translating it yields CASSVGLETYNEQFF.

The rearrangement uses TRBV14 and TRBJ2-1, with 7 bases fitting TRBD1. The V gene's germline CDR1 is SGHDN and CDR2 FVKESK. The CDR3 is 18 amino acids. V shed 4 bases and J 6 bases; nucleotides not matched to a gene: 18. The chain's CDR3 is CASSRRQGRNHLRNEQFF. The CDR3 nucleotides are TGTGCCAGCAGCCGCCGACAGGGTAGAAATCACCTACGCAATGAGCAGTTCTTC. Full variable domain (rest looked up from reference TRBV14 and TRBJ2-1): EAGVTQFPSHSVIEKGQTVTLRCDPISGHDNLYWYRRVMGKEIKFLLHFVKESKQDESGMPNNRFLAERTGGTYSTLKVQPAELEDSGVYFCASSRRQGRNHLRNEQFFGPGTRLTVL.

V is TRBV29-1 and J is TRBJ2-3; no firm D call. The germline V and J ends were trimmed by 3 bases and 4 bases, with 8 bases remaining between them. CDR3 size: 12 residues. Looked up from germline, CDR1 is SQVTM and CDR2 is ANQGSEA. CDR3 nucleotides: TGCAGCGTTGAGGAAGCGCCAGATACGCAGTATTTT. Its protein product is CSVEEAPDTQYF.

The rearrangement uses TRBV6-6 and TRBJ1-1; D is uncertain. The V end lost 7 bases, the J end lost 3 bases, and 15 bases lay between the germline ends. CDR1 MNHNY and CDR2 SVGAGI come from the germline V gene (reference sequence). The CDR3 consists of 14 residues. CDR3 DNA: TGTGCCAGCATCCTACACGGAAGAGACACTGAAGCTTTCTTT. Protein product: CASILHGRDTEAFF.

The V and J genes are TRBV10-3 and TRBJ1-1; D gene uncertain. This CDR3 comprises 12 residues. Germline V lookup: CDR1 ENHRY, CDR2 SYGVKD. Trimming took off 7 bases at V and 0 bases at J, with 6 bases between the two ends. The CDR3 sequence: CAIMSVNTEAFF. Written as DNA, the CDR3 is TGTGCCATCATGAGCGTGAACACTGAAGCTTTCTTT.

The J gene is TRBJ1-1, the V gene TRBV6-5, with a tentative D call TRBD1 (6 bases). The germline V gene has CDR1 MNHEY and CDR2 SVGAGI. CDR3 length: 14 amino acids. The V end lost 6 bases, the J end lost 4 bases, and 15 bases lay between the germline ends. This CDR3 reads CASRIRGGSTEAFF. CDR3 bases: TGTGCCAGCAGGATCAGGGGCGGGAGCACTGAAGCTTTCTTT.

The rearrangement joins TRBV6-6 to TRBJ1-5; the D is unclear. The CDR3 has 16 residues. Germline V gene sequence: CDR1 MNHNY, CDR2 SVGAGI (reference sequence). The V end lost 5 bases, the J end lost 4 bases, and 18 bases lay between the germline ends. CDR3 DNA: TGTGCCAGCAGTCAGACGGTTGGAGGGATGAATCAGCCCCAGCATTTT. It translates to CASSQTVGGMNQPQHF.

The table lists this clone with a count of one. The chain carries TRBV2 and TRBJ1-5; weak D call: TRBD1 (5 bases). V gave up 3 bases and J gave up 4 bases, with 7 bases separating them. Germline lookup yields CDR1 SNHLY and CDR2 FYNNEI. This CDR3 spans 13 amino acids. CDR3 coding DNA: TGTGCCAGCAGTGATTGGGGGAATCAGCCCCAGCATTTT. It specifies CASSDWGNQPQHF.

This chain uses TRBV7-3 with TRBJ2-7; no definite D call. Deletions cut 2 bases from V and 6 bases from J, with 8 bases between. Germline CDR1 reads SGHTA; CDR2 reads FQGTGA. This CDR3 is built from 12 residues. CDR3 coding DNA: TGTGCCAGCAGCTTAGGGGATGGCGAGCAGTACTTC. Amino acids: CASSLGDGEQYF. Complete variable domain (other parts from reference TRBV7-3 and TRBJ2-7): GAGVSQTPSNKVTEKGKYVELRCDPISGHTALYWYRQSLGQGPEFLIYFQGTGAADDSGLPNDRFFAVRPEGSVSTLKIQRTERGDSAVYLCASSLGDGEQYFGPGTRLTVT.

The chain carries TRBV5-1 and TRBJ2-7; D may be TRBD2 (6 bases). The germline V gene encodes CDR1 SGHRS and CDR2 YFSETQ. This CDR3 spans 15 amino acids. V was pared by 2 bases and J by 1 base, with 13 bases between. CDR3 sequence reads: CASSFDGTSSYEQYF. The DNA of the CDR3 is TGCGCCAGCAGCTTTGACGGGACTTCATCCTACGAGCAGTACTTC. The complete variable domain, with remaining parts taken from reference TRBV5-1 and TRBJ2-7, reads KAGVTQTPRYLIKTRGQQVTLSCSPISGHRSVSWYQQTPGQGLQFLFEYFSETQRNKGNFPGRFSGRQFSNSRSEMNVSTLELGDSALYLCASSFDGTSSYEQYFGPGTRLTVT.

This chain connects TRBV18 to TRBJ2-7, with unresolved D. The CDR3 totals 13 residues. Germline assignment: CDR1 KGHSH and CDR2 LQKENI. Trimming took 2 bases from V and 6 from J, leaving 11 bases between them. This CDR3 is CASSPWAEGEQYF. The CDR3 DNA reads as TGTGCCAGCTCACCATGGGCAGAAGGCGAGCAGTACTTC.

This sequence joins TRBV7-7 and TRBJ2-1; TRBD2 matches at 10 bases. V was pared by 1 base and J by 10 bases, with 7 bases of the junction left unmatched. This CDR3 has 15 residues. Per germline, CDR1 SSHAT and CDR2 FNYEAQ (reference sequence). The CDR3 is CASSLGTSGLGEQFF. As DNA, the CDR3 is TGTGCCAGCAGCTTAGGGACTAGCGGCCTCGGGGAGCAGTTCTTC.

The chain combines TRBV6-5 with TRBJ2-3, with TRBD2 matching 12 bases. With 5 bases clipped from V and 3 bases from J, the junction kept 3 bases outside the gene matches. Germline V gene data show CDR1 as MNHEY and CDR2 as SVGAGI. The CDR3 has 15 amino acids. The CDR3 DNA is TGTGCCAGCAGTCCCGGACTAGCGGGAACAGATACGCAGTATTTT. It yields the protein CASSPGLAGTDTQYF.

The CDR3 protein is CASSLGFLGGGELFF. The CDR3 nucleotides read TGTGCCAGCAGCTTAGGATTTCTAGGAGGCGGGGAGCTGTTTTTT. The gene calls are TRBV7-3 and TRBJ2-2; D possibly corresponds to TRBD2 (5 bases). CDR1 SGHTA and CDR2 FQGTGA come from the germline V gene. CDR3 size: 15 residues. The germline V and J ends were trimmed by 2 bases and 7 bases, with 14 bases remaining between them.

This chain uses TRBV21-1 with TRBJ1-4. TRBV21-1 is a pseudogene. This CDR3 has 16 amino acids. The CDR3 protein is CASSKASRGVNEKLFF. CDR3 DNA: TGTGCCAGCAGCAAAGCGTCCCGGGGTGTGAATGAAAAACTGTTTTTT.

The V gene is TRBV2, the J gene TRBJ2-7, with 9 nucleotides matching TRBD1. Germline trimming cut 8 bases from V and 0 bases from J; bases unmatched to any gene: 5. CDR1 and CDR2 from the germline V gene are SNHLY and FYNNEI. The CDR3 consists of 14 residues. The CDR3 DNA reads as TGTGCCAGCGCGGGACAGGGACTCTCCTACGAGCAGTACTTC. This sequence encodes CASAGQGLSYEQYF. Together with reference TRBV2 and TRBJ2-7, the CDR3 gives the full variable domain: EPEVTQTPSHQVTQMGQEVILRCVPISNHLYFYWYRQILGQKVEFLVSFYNNEISEKSEIFDDQFSVERPDGSNFTLKIRSTKLEDSAMYFCASAGQGLSYEQYFGPGTRLTVT.

The V call is TRBV5-6, the J call TRBJ2-5; 10 bases line up with TRBD2. With V trimmed by 1 base and J by 5 bases, 2 bases remained unmatched. This CDR3 has 14 amino acids. Germline values: CDR1 SGHDT, CDR2 YYEEEE. CDR3 in DNA: TGTGCCAGCAGCTTGAGCGGGAGGGTCGAGACCCAGTACTTC. This encodes CASSLSGRVETQYF.

This rearrangement joins TRBV6-5 to TRBJ1-2; TRBD1 matches at 8 bases. The length of the CDR3 is 14 residues. V was pared by 7 bases and J by 6 bases, with 10 bases of the junction left unmatched. CDR1 MNHEY and CDR2 SVGAGI come from the germline V gene. The CDR3 coding sequence is TGTGCCAGCACGGGGGCAGGGGGCGAGGATGGCTACACCTTC. The encoded protein is CASTGAGGEDGYTF.

This clone was seen ten or more times. The gene calls are TRBV4-2 and TRBJ2-3; weak D call: TRBD2 (7 bases). Trimming pared 4 bases from V and 0 bases from J, leaving 11 bases between. The CDR3 totals 15 residues. The germline CDR1 and CDR2 sequences are LGHNA and YNFKEQ. The CDR3 DNA reads TGTGCCAGCAGCCTAGGGGGAGGGAGCACAGATACGCAGTATTTT. Translated: CASSLGGGSTDTQYF.

V and J are TRBV28 and TRBJ2-2, with 7 bases identical to TRBD1. The CDR3 extends over 16 amino acids. Losses at the gene ends were 1 base for V and 3 bases for J; bases not matched to a gene: 5. CDR1 and CDR2 from the germline V gene are MDHEN and SYDVKM. CDR3 residues: CASSLLDGTDTGELFF. Here the CDR3 DNA reads TGTGCCAGCAGTTTATTAGACGGGACAGACACCGGGGAGCTGTTTTTT.

The chain has TRBV5-8 and TRBJ1-3; the D is unclear. This CDR3 is 13 amino acids long. Germline V lookup: CDR1 SGHTS, CDR2 YDEGEE. V was trimmed by 0 bases and J by 4 bases, leaving 5 bases between them. The CDR3 reads CASSLGAGNTIYF. In DNA form, the CDR3 reads TGTGCCAGCAGCTTGGGGGCCGGAAACACCATATATTTT.

The chain recombines TRBV19 with TRBJ2-5; D is undetermined. Deletions cut 2 bases from V and 1 base from J, with 5 bases between. The germline CDR1 and CDR2 sequences are LNHDA and SQIVND (reference sequence). This CDR3 contains 13 residues. The CDR3 sequence is CASSIQVQETQYF. Here the CDR3 DNA reads TGTGCCAGTAGTATACAGGTCCAAGAGACCCAGTACTTC. The complete variable domain, with remaining parts taken from reference TRBV19 and TRBJ2-5, reads DGGITQSPKYLFRKEGQNVTLSCEQNLNHDAMYWYRQDPGQGLRLIYYSQIVNDFQKGDIAEGYSVSREKKESFPLTVTSAQKNPTAFYLCASSIQVQETQYFGPGTRLLVL.

The V call is TRBV28, the J call TRBJ2-1, with 7 bases fitting TRBD2. V trimming: 5 bases; J trimming: 3 bases; junction bases outside the gene matches: 10. Germline-derived CDR1 and CDR2 are MDHEN and SYDVKM. This CDR3 comprises 16 residues. The DNA of the CDR3 is TGTGCCAGCAGTGCCCCGGGCGGGAGCGTCTACAATGAGCAGTTCTTC. Translating gives CASSAPGGSVYNEQFF.